Sequencing of this T cell receptor (beta chain) was carried out in a study of T cells in tuberculosis. Study-level information: Blood was taken before or within 7 days of anti-tuberculosis therapy.

V lost 5 bases and J lost 0; bases outside the gene matches: 4. Per germline, CDR1 SGHNT and CDR2 YENEEA. This CDR3 comprises 15 residues. This table comes from immunoSEQ multiplex PCR, and its TCRdb copy is limited to in-frame clones, with some not included. The data hold tens of thousands of clones, with about 85% observed a single time. Study observations and caveats: Shorter CDR3-alpha in active tuberculosis partly drove smaller distances. GMM-specific TCRs were nearer to active tuberculosis alpha repertoires, suggesting expansion.

As for this clone: Antigen specificity is unknown.

Time point specified: new active TB diagnosis, blood taken before or within 7 days of starting treatment. The specimen was PBMCs, collected at tuberculosis diagnosis. The sequence came from an adult with tuberculosis. The chain has TRBV11-3 and TRBJ2-1, with 7 nucleotides matching TRBD2. CDR3 bases: TGTGCCAGCAGCCCGATAGCGGGCTCCTACAATGAGCAGTTCTTC. The encoded protein is CASSPIAGSYNEQFF.